These 8 T cell receptor beta chains were all obtained from the same sample, sequenced in a study of cytomegalovirus exposure and HLA in healthy donors. Only in-frame clones appear in the TCRdb table, and some are missing; sequencing was by immunoSEQ multiplex PCR. The sample has over 60,000 clones; around 97% are singletons. Sequencing was performed on PBMCs. Every receptor here comes from a man between 18 and 35 years old in good health and CMV-seronegative.

The gene calls are TRBV9 and TRBJ2-5, with 7 bases lining up with TRBD1. Germline lookup yields CDR1 SGDLS and CDR2 YYNGEE. The CDR3 has 15 residues. Trimming at V came to 1 base and at J to 1 base, leaving 4 bases not matched to a gene. CDR3 residues: CASSVYGTAQETQYF. In DNA form, the CDR3 reads TGTGCCAGCAGCGTATACGGGACAGCCCAAGAGACCCAGTACTTC.

The chain has TRBV7-8 and TRBJ2-7; 8 nucleotides align to TRBD2. The CDR3 has 17 residues. CDR1 is SGHVS, CDR2 FQNEAQ, per germline. The V and J ends lost 6 bases and 2 bases, in that order; junction bases with no gene match: 15. CDR3 DNA: TGTGCCAGCAGACGAACGGGGGGGTCTAGCGAGACCTACGAGCAGTACTTC. Translation gives CASRRTGGSSETYEQYF.

The chain joins TRBV7-2 to TRBJ2-5, with TRBD2 as a possible D gene (6 bases). V dropped 1 base and J dropped 2 bases, with 14 bases sitting between them. CDR3 length: 16 amino acids. Germline loops: CDR1 SGHTA, CDR2 FQGNSA. This CDR3 reads CASSLVGVGGQETQYF. The CDR3 region has the DNA TGTGCCAGCAGCTTAGTTGGAGTTGGGGGGCAAGAGACCCAGTACTTC.

The rearrangement joins TRBV7-8 to TRBJ2-1; D gene unclear. Germline CDR1 SGHVS, CDR2 FQNEAQ. The CDR3 consists of 14 residues. Trimming stripped 3 bases from V and 4 bases from J, with 10 bases between. The CDR3 loop reads CASSFTETYNEQFF. CDR3 sequence (DNA): TGTGCCAGCAGCTTTACAGAAACGTACAATGAGCAGTTCTTC.

The genes are TRBV25-1 and TRBJ2-1; the match to TRBD2 covers 9 bases. After removal of 4 bases from V and 4 bases from J, the junction contained 11 bases not matched to a gene. Germline V gene sequence: CDR1 MGHDK, CDR2 SYGVNS. The CDR3 runs to 17 residues. The CDR3 coding sequence is TGTGCCAGCAGTGGTCTCCCGCGGACTAGCGTTTACAATGAGCAGTTCTTC. This gives the protein CASSGLPRTSVYNEQFF.

This chain joins TRBV7-2 and TRBJ1-3; tentative D call: TRBD1 (6 bases). V was cut by 5 bases and J by 4 bases, with 18 bases left in between. This CDR3 spans 16 amino acids. Germline CDR1 and CDR2: SGHTA and FQGNSA. The CDR3 sequence: CASSREAGVNGNTIYF. CDR3 in DNA: TGTGCCAGCAGCCGAGAGGCAGGGGTAAACGGAAACACCATATATTTT.

The chain combines TRBV7-9 with TRBJ2-7; TRBD1 matches 9 bases. The J segment lost 6 bases and the V segment lost 5 bases, leaving 8 bases of the junction unmatched. In germline, CDR1 is SEHNR, CDR2 FQNEAQ (reference sequence). This CDR3 region has 14 residues. CDR3 in DNA: TGTGCCAGCAGCCCAGCAAGGGACAGGGCCGAGCAGTACTTC. Its protein is CASSPARDRAEQYF.

The chain employs TRBV6-5 and TRBJ1-2; TRBD1 aligns across 7 bases. CDR1 MNHEY and CDR2 SVGAGI come from the germline V gene. The CDR3 spans 13 residues. J gave up 5 bases and V 5 bases, and 5 bases lay outside the gene matches. The chain's CDR3 is CASSPTGTYGYTF. For the CDR3, the DNA is TGTGCCAGCAGTCCGACAGGGACTTATGGCTACACCTTC.